Shown below are 5 T cell receptor beta chains from a single sample sequenced in a study of blood T cell repertoires in COVID-19. Profiling relied on immunoSEQ multiplex PCR, and the TCRdb table lists in-frame clones only, not all of them. There are approximately 200,000 clones in the sample; 70% to 90% occur only once, and around 9.2% lies in the top ten. Material for sequencing was PBMCs or T cells enriched from blood (not recorded which). The receptors stem from a man aged 35-49 years who had recovered from COVID-19.

The V gene is TRBV7-3, the J gene TRBJ2-1; 10 bases line up with TRBD2. CDR1 is SGHTA, CDR2 FQGTGA, per germline. V was pared by 5 bases and J by 4 bases, with 2 bases of the junction left unmatched. This CDR3 contains 14 residues. CDR3 in amino acids: CASSRTSGYNEQFF. The DNA of the CDR3 is TGTGCCAGCAGCCGGACTAGCGGATACAATGAGCAGTTCTTC.

The gene calls are TRBV20-1 and TRBJ1-2; 8 bases are a match to TRBD1. J lost 5 bases, V lost 3 bases, and 5 bases had no gene match. Germline CDR1 DFQATT, CDR2 SNEGSKA (reference sequence). The CDR3 consists of 13 residues. CDR3 in amino acids: CSASRGQGYGYTF. The CDR3 DNA sequence: TGCAGTGCTAGTCGAGGACAGGGATATGGCTACACCTTC.

CDR3 loop: CASSLKLLTTDTQYF. CDR3 bases: TGTGCCAGCAGCTTGAAGTTGCTAACCACAGATACGCAGTATTTT. This chain joins TRBV5-4 and TRBJ2-3; D remains ambiguous. The V and J ends lost 1 base and 2 bases respectively, with 11 bases between them. Germline CDR1 and CDR2: SGHNT and YYREEE (reference sequence). This CDR3 region has 15 residues. Based on the CDR3 plus reference TRBV5-4 and TRBJ2-3, the full variable domain is ETGVTQSPTHLIKTRGQQVTLRCSSQSGHNTVSWYQQALGQGPQFIFQYYREEENGRGNFPPRFSGLQFPNYSSELNVNALELDDSALYLCASSLKLLTTDTQYFGPGTRLTVL.

V is TRBV30 and J is TRBJ1-2; TRBD1 is a possible D gene (6 bases). This CDR3 spans 16 amino acids. Germline V lookup: CDR1 GTSNPN, CDR2 SVGIG (reference sequence). Trimming took 3 bases from V and 1 from J, leaving 18 bases between them. The CDR3 loop is CAWRPKRDIVNYGYTF. The CDR3 DNA reads TGTGCCTGGAGACCTAAACGGGACATTGTTAACTATGGCTACACCTTC.

The chain is built from TRBV7-9 and TRBJ2-6; D is uncertain. The CDR3 sequence is 16 residues long. V was cut by 1 base and J by 0 bases, with 7 bases left in between. Germline lookup yields CDR1 SEHNR and CDR2 FQNEAQ (reference sequence). CDR3 amino acids: CASSLVSRSGANVLTF. CDR3 coding DNA: TGTGCCAGCAGCTTAGTTTCCCGCTCTGGGGCCAACGTCCTGACTTTC. Filled out from reference TRBV7-9 and TRBJ2-6, the complete variable domain reads DTGVSQNPRHKITKRGQNVTFRCDPISEHNRLYWYRQTLGQGPEFLTYFQNEAQLEKSRLLSDRFSAERPKGSFSTLEIQRTEQGDSAMYLCASSLVSRSGANVLTFGAGSRLTVL.